Listed here is a single T cell receptor (beta chain). What it binds is not known. The record originates from a study of T cell repertoires in cytomegalovirus infection. Whole-study context: Carrying CMV and the relevant HLA type showed in public TCR beta signatures. Study conclusions and caveats: Within the response measured ex vivo, HLA-C-restricted CMV-specific TCR beta clonotypes were dominant.

MiXCR, run by TCRdb on the reads, gives a single entry per CDR3 protein. The repertoire holds approximately 400,000 distinct CDR3 sequences, with roughly 30% as singletons. The germline gives CDR1 SSHAT, CDR2 FNYEAQ (reference sequence). CDR3 length: 13 amino acids. Trimming shortened V by 6 bases and J by 3 bases, and 11 bases separated the two germline ends. The TCR was taken from a human donor in good health (CMV status not recorded). Some clones in this sample may be carry-over from other donors' samples. Sequencing was done on a sample of PBMCs. The genes are TRBV7-7 and TRBJ2-5; the D gene is possibly TRBD2 (7 bases). Written as DNA, the CDR3 is TGTGCCAGCAGTCGGGGGGCGAAAGAGACCCAGTACTTC. It is translated as CASSRGAKETQYF.